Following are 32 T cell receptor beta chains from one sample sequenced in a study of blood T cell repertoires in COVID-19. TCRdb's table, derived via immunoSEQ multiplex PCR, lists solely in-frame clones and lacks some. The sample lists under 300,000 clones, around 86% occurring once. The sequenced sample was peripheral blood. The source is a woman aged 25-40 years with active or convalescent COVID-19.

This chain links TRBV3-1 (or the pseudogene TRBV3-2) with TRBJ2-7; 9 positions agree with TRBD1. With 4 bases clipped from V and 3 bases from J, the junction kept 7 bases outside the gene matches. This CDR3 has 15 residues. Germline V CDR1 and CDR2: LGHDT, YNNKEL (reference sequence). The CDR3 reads CASSLGQGLRYEQYF. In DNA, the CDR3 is TGTGCCAGCAGCCTCGGACAGGGGTTACGCTACGAGCAGTACTTC.

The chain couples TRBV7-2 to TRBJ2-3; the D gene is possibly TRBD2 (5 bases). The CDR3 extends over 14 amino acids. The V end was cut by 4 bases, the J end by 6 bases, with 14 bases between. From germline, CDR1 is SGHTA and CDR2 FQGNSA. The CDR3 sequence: CASSSLALKDTQYF. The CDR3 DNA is TGTGCCAGCAGCTCCCTAGCCCTGAAGGATACGCAGTATTTT.

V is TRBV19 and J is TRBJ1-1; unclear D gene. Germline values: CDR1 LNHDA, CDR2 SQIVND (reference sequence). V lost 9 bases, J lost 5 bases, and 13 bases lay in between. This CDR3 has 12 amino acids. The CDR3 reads CASRFGGTEAFF. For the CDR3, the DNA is TGTGCCAGCCGGTTCGGCGGGACTGAAGCTTTCTTT.

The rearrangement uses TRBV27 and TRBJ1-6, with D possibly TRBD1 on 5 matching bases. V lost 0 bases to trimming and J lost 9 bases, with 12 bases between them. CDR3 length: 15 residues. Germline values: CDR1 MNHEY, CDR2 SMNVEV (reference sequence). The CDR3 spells CASSLSIGGTSPLHF. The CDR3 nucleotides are TGTGCCAGCAGTTTATCGATTGGGGGGACTTCACCCCTCCACTTT.

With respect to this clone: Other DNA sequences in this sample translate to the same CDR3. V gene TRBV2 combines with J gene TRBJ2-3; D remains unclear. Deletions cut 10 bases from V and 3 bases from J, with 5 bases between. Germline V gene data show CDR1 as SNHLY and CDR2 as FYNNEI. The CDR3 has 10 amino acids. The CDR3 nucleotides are TGTGCCACCGTAACAGATACGCAGTATTTT. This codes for CATVTDTQYF.

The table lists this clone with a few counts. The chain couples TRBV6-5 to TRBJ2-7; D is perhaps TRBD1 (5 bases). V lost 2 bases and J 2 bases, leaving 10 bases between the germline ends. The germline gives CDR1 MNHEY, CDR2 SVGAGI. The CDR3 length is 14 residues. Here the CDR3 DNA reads TGTGCCAGCAGTTACAGGGGTACCGCCTACGAGCAGTACTTC. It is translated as CASSYRGTAYEQYF.

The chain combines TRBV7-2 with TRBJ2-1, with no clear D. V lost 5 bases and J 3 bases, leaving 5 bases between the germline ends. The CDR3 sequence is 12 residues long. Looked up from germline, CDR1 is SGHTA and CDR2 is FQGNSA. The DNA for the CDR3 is TGTGCCAGCAGCCGAGGCTACAATGAGCAGTTCTTC. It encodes CASSRGYNEQFF.

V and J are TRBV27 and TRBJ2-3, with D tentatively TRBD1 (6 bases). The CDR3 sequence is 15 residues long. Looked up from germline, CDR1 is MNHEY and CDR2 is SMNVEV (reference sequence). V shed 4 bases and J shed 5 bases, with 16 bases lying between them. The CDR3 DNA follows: TGTGCCAGCAGTTCCGGTTGGGGGCAGGGAGATACGCAGTATTTT. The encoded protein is CASSSGWGQGDTQYF.

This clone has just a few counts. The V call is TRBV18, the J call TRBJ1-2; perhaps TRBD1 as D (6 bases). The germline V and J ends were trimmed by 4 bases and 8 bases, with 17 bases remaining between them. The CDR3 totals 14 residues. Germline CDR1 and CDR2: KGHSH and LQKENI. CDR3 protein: CASSHPLDSRGYTF. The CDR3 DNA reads TGTGCCAGCTCACATCCTCTGGACAGTCGCGGCTACACCTTC.

As DNA, the CDR3 is TGTCCTAAACCGTCTAGAGACAATGAGCAGTTCTTC. This sequence encodes CPKPSRDNEQFF. This chain connects TRBV24-1 to TRBJ2-1, with D unresolved. Germline V lookup: CDR1 KGHDR, CDR2 SFDVKD. The CDR3 contains 12 residues.

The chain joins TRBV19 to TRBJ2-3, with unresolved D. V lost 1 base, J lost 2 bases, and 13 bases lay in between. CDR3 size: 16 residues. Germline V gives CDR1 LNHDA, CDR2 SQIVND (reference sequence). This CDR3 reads CASSIGAHLLTDTQYF. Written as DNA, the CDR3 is TGTGCCAGTAGTATAGGAGCCCACTTACTCACAGATACGCAGTATTTT.

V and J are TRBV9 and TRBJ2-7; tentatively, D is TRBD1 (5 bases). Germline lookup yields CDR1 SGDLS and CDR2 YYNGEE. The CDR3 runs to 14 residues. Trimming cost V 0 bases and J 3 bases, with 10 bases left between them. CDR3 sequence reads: CASSVGTGNYEQYF. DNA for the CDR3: TGTGCCAGCAGCGTAGGTACAGGCAACTACGAGCAGTACTTC.

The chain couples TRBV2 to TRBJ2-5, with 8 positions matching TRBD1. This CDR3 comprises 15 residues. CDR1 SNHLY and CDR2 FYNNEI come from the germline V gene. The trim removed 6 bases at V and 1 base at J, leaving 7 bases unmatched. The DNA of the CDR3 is TGTGCCAGCAGGATTCAAGGACAGGGCCAAGAGACCCAGTACTTC. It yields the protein CASRIQGQGQETQYF. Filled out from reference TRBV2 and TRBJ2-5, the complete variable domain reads EPEVTQTPSHQVTQMGQEVILRCVPISNHLYFYWYRQILGQKVEFLVSFYNNEISEKSEIFDDQFSVERPDGSNFTLKIRSTKLEDSAMYFCASRIQGQGQETQYFGPGTRLLVL.

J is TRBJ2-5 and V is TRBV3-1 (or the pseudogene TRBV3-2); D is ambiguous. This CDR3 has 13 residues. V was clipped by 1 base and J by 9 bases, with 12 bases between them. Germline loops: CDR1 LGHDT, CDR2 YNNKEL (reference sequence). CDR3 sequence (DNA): TGTGCCAGCAGCCAAGTCACGGTGATGGCCCAGTACTTC. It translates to CASSQVTVMAQYF.

The chain's CDR3 is CASSYSGTGDEKLFF. In DNA, the CDR3 is TGTGCCAGCAGTTATTCCGGGACAGGGGATGAAAAACTGTTTTTT. The V call is TRBV6-5, the J call TRBJ1-4; 10 nucleotides match TRBD1. The V gene's germline CDR1 is MNHEY and CDR2 SVGAGI. With 3 bases clipped from V and 6 bases from J, the junction kept 4 bases outside the gene matches. This CDR3 spans 15 amino acids.

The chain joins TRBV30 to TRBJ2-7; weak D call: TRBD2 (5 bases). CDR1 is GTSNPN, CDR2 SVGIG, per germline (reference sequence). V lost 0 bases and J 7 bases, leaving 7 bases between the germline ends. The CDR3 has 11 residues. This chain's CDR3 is CAWSVRGEQYF. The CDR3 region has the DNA TGTGCCTGGAGTGTACGAGGGGAGCAGTACTTC.

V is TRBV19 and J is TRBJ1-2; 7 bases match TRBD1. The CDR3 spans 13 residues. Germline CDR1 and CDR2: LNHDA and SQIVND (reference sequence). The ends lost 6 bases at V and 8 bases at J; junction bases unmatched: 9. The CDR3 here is CASRNRDRVGYTF. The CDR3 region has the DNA TGTGCCAGTAGGAACCGGGACAGAGTAGGCTACACCTTC.

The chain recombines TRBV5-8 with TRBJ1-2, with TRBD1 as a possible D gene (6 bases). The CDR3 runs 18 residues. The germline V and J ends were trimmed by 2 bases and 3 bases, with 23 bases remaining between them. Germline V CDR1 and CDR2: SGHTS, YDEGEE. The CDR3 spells CASSLGGATALRYYGYTF. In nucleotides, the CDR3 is TGTGCCAGCAGCTTAGGGGGGGCCACAGCGCTCCGATACTATGGCTACACCTTC.

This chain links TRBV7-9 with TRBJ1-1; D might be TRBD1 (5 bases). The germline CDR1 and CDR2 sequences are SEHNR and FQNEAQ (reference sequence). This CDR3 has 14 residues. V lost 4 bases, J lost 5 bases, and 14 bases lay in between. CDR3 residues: CASSSKAGSTEAFF. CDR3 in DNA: TGTGCCAGCAGCTCCAAAGCAGGGTCTACTGAAGCTTTCTTT.

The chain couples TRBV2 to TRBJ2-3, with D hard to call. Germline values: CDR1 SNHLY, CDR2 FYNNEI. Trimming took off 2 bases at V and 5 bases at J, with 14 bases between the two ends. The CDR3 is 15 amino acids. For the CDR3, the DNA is TGTGCCAGCAGTGAAATAGTAGCCTACATAGATACGCAGTATTTT. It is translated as CASSEIVAYIDTQYF.

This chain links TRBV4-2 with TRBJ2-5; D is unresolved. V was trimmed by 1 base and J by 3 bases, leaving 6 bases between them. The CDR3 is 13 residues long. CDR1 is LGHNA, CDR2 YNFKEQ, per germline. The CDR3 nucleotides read TGTGCCAGCAGCCAAGGTCAGAAAGAGACCCAGTACTTC. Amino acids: CASSQGQKETQYF.

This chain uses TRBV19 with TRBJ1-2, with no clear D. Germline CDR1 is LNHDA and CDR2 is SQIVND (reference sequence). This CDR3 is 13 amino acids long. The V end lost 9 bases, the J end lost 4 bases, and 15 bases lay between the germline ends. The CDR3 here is CASKLDGSYGYTF. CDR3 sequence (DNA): TGTGCCAGCAAGCTTGACGGGAGCTATGGCTACACCTTC.

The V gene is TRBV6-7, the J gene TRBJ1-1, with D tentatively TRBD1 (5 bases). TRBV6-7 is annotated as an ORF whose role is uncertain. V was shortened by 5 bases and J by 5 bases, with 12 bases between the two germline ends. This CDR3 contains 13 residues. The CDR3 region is CASSARGCTEAFF. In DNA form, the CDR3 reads TGTGCCAGCAGTGCTAGGGGTTGTACTGAAGCTTTCTTT.

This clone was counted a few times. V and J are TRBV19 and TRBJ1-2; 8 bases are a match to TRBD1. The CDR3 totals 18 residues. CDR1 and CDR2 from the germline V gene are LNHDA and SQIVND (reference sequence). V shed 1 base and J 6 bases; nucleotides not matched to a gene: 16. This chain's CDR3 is CASSIVGGTGPSTNGYTF. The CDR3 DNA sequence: TGTGCCAGTAGTATAGTTGGCGGGACAGGCCCCTCTACGAATGGCTACACCTTC.

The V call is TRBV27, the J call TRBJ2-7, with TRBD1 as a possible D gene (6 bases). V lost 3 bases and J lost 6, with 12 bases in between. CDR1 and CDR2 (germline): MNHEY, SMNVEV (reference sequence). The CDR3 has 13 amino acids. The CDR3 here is CASSLDRKGEQYF. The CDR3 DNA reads TGTGCCAGCAGTTTGGACAGAAAGGGCGAGCAGTACTTC.

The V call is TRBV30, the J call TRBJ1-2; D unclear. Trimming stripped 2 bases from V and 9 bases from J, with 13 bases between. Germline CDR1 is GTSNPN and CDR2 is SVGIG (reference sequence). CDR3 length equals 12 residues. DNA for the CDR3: TGTGCCTGGAGTAAGACATGGCCCAGCTACACCTTC. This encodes CAWSKTWPSYTF.

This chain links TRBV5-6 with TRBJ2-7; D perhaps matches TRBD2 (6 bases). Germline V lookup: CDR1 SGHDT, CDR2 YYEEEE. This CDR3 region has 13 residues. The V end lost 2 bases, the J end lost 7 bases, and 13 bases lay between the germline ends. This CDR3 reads CASSLLAGGEQYF. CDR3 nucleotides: TGTGCCAGCAGCTTACTAGCCGGGGGAGAGCAGTACTTC.

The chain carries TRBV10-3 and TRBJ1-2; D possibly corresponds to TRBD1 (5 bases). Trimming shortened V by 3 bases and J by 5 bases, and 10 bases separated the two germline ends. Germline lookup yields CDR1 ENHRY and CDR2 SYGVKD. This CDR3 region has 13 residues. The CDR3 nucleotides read TGTGCCATCAGTGATGGGGGAGGGTATGGCTACACCTTC. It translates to CAISDGGGYGYTF.

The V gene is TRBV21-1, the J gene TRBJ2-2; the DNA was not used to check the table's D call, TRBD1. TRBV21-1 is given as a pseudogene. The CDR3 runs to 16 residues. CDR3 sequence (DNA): TGTGCCAGCAGCTCGACCGGGACAGAGAACACCGGGGAGCTGTTTTTT. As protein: CASSSTGTENTGELFF.

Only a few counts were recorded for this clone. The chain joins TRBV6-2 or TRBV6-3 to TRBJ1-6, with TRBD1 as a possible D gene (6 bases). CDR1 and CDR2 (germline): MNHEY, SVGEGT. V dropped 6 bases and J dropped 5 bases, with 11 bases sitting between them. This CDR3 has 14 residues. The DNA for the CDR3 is TGTGCCAGCAGCCCCCGGACAGATAATTCACCCCTCCACTTT. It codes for CASSPRTDNSPLHF.

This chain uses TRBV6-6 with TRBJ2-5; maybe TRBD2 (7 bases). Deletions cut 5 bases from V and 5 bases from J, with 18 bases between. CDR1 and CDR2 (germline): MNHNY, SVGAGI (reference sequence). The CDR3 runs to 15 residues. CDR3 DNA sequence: TGTGCCAGCAGTGCTCTGCGGGGGCGTGGCGAGACCCAGTACTTC. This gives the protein CASSALRGRGETQYF.

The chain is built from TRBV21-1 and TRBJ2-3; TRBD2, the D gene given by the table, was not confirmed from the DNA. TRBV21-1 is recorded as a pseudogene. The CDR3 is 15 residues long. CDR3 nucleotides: TGTGCCAGCAGCAAAGAGGAGAATTACACAGATACGCAGTATTTT. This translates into CASSKEENYTDTQYF.